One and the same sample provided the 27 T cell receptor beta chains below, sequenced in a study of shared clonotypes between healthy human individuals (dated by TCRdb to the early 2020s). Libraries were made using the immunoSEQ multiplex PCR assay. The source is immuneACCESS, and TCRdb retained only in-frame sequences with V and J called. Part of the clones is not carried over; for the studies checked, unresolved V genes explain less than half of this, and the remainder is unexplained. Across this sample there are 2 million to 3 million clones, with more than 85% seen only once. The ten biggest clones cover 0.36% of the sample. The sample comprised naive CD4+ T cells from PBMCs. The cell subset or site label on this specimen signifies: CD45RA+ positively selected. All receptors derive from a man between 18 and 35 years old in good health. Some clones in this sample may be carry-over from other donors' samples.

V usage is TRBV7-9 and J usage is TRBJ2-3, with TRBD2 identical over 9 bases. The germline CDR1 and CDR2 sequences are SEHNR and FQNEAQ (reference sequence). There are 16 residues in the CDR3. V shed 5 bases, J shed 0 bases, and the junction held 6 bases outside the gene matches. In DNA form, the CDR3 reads TGTGCCAGCAGCGCCCGACTAGCGGCTAGCACAGATACGCAGTATTTT. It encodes CASSARLAASTDTQYF.

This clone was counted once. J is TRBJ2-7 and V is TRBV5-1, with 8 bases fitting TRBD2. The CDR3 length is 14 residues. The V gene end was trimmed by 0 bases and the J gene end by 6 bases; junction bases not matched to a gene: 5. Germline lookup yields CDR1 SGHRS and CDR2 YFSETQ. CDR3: CASSLGLAGLEQYF. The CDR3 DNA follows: TGCGCCAGCAGCTTGGGGCTAGCGGGTCTCGAGCAGTACTTC.

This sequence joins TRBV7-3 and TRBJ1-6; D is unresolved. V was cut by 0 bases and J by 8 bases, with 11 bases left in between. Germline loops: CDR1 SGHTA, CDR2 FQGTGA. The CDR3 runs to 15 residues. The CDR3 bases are TGTGCCAGCAGCTTAACAGGGTCACGATATTCACCCCTCCACTTT. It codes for CASSLTGSRYSPLHF.

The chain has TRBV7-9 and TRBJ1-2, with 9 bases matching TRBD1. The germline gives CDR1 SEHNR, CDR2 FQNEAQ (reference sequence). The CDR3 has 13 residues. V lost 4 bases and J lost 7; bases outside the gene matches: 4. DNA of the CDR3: TGTGCCAGCAGCTCGGGGACAGGGACTGGCTACACCTTC. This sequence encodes CASSSGTGTGYTF.

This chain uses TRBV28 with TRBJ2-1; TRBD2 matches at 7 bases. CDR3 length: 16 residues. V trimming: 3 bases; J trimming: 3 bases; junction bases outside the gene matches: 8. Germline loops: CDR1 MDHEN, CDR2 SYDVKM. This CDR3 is CASSLGGLGLYNEQFF. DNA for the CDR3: TGTGCCAGCAGTTTGGGAGGACTAGGACTCTACAATGAGCAGTTCTTC.

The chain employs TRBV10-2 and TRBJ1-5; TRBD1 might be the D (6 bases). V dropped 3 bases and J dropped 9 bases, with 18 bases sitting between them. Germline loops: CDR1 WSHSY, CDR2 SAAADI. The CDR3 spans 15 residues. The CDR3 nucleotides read TGCGCCAGCAGTGACCGACCGGGGGCCGGATGGCCCCAGCATTTT. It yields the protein CASSDRPGAGWPQHF.

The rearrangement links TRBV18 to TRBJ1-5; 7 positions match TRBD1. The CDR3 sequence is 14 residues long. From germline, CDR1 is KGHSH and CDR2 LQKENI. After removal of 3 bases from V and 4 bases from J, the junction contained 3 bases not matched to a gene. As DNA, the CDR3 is TGTGCCAGCTCACCGCAACAGGGGAATCAGCCCCAGCATTTT. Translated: CASSPQQGNQPQHF.

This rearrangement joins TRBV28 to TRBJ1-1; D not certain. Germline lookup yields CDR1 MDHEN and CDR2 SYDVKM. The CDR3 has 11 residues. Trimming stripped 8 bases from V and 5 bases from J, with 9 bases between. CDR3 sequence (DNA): TGTGCCAGCGGTCTTGGGACTGAAGCTTTCTTT. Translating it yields CASGLGTEAFF. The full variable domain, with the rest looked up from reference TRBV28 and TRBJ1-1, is DVKVTQSSRYLVKRTGEKVFLECVQDMDHENMFWYRQDPGLGLRLIYFSYDVKMKEKGDIPEGYSVSREKKERFSLILESASTNQTSMYLCASGLGTEAFFGQGTRLTVV.

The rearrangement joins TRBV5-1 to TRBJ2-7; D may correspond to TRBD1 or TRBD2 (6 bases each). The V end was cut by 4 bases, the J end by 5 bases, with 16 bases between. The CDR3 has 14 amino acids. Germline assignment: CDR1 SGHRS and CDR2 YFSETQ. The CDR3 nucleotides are TGCGCCAGCAGCACATCGGGGGCCGTCGACGAGCAGTACTTC. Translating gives CASSTSGAVDEQYF.

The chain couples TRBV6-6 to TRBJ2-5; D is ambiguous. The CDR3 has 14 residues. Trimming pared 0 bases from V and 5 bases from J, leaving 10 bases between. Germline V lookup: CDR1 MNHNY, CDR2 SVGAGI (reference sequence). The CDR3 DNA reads TGTGCCAGCAGTTACTCGACCCTTCCGGAGACCCAGTACTTC. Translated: CASSYSTLPETQYF.

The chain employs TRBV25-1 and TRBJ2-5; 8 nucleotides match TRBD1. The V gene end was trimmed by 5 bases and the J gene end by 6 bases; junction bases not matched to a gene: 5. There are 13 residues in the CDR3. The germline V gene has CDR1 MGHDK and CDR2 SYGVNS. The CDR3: CASSQGAAQTQYF. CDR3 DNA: TGTGCCAGCAGTCAGGGGGCTGCGCAGACCCAGTACTTC.

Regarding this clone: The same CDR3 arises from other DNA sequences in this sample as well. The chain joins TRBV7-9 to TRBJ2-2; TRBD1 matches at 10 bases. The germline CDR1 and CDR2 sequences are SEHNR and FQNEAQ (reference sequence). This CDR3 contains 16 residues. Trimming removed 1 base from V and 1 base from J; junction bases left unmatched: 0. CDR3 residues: CASSLGTGGNTGELFF. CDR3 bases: TGTGCCAGCAGCTTAGGGACAGGGGGGAACACCGGGGAGCTGTTTTTT.

The chain's CDR3 is CASSLYYANTEAFF. In DNA form, the CDR3 reads TGTGCCAGCAGTCTATATTACGCTAACACTGAAGCTTTCTTT. This chain connects TRBV27 to TRBJ1-1, with D uncertain. From germline, CDR1 is MNHEY and CDR2 SMNVEV (reference sequence). Trimming cost V 5 bases and J 2 bases, with 12 bases left between them. The CDR3 runs to 14 residues.

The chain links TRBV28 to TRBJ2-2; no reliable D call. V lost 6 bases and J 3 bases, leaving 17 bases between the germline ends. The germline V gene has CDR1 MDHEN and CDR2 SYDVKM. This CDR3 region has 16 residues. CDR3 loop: CASRSSGPTDTGELFF. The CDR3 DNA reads TGTGCCAGCAGATCTTCCGGACCAACGGACACCGGGGAGCTGTTTTTT.

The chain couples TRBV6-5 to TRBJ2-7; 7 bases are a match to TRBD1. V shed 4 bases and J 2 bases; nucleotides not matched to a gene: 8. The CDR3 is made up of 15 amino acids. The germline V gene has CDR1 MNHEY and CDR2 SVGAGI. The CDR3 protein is CASSSPGTAPYEQYF. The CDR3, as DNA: TGTGCCAGCAGTTCCCCCGGGACAGCCCCCTACGAGCAGTACTTC.

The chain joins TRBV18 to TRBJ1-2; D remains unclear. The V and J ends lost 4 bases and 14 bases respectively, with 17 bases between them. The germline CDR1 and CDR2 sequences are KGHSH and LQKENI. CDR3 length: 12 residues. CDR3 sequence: CASSLNIGRGTF. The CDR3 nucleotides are TGTGCCAGCTCACTAAATATCGGTCGGGGAACCTTC. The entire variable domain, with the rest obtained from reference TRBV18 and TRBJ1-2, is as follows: NAGVMQNPRHLVRRRGQEARLRCSPMKGHSHVYWYRQLPEEGLKFMVYLQKENIIDESGMPKERFSAEFPKEGPSILRIQQVVRGDSAAYFCASSLNIGRGTFGSGTRLTVV.

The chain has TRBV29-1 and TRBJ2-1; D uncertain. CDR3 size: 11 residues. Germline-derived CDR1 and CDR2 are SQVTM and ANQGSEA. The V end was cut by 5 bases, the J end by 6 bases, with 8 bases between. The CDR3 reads CSVRRANEQFF. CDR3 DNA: TGCAGCGTTCGTAGGGCCAATGAGCAGTTCTTC.

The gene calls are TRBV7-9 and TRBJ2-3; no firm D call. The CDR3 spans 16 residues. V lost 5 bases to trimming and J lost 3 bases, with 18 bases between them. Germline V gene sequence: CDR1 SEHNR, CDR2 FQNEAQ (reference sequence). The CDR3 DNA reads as TGTGCCAGCAGCACCCCCCCTAAGGGTAGGACAGATACGCAGTATTTT. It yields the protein CASSTPPKGRTDTQYF.

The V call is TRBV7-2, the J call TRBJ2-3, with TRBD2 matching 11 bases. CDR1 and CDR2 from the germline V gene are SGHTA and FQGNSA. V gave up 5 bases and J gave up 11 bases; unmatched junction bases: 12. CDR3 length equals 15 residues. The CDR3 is CASSGNRLAGMGQYF. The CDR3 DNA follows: TGTGCCAGCAGCGGAAATCGACTAGCGGGAATGGGGCAGTATTTT.

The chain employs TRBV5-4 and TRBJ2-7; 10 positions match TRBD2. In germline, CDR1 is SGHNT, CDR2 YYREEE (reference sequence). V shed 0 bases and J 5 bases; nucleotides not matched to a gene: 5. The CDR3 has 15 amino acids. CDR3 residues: CASSLGAGGGDEQYF. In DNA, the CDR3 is TGTGCCAGCAGCTTGGGAGCGGGAGGGGGAGACGAGCAGTACTTC.

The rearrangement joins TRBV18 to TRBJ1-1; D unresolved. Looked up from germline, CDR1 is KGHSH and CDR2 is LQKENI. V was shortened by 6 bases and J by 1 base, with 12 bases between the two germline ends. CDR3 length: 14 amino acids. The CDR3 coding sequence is TGTGCCAGCTCCTCCAGGTTGGAGAACACTGAAGCTTTCTTT. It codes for CASSSRLENTEAFF.

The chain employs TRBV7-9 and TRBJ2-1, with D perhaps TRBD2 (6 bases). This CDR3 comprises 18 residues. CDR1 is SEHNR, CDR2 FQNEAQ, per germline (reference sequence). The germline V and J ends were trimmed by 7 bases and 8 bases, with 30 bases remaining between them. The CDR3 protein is CASITRGGLRRVRDEQFF. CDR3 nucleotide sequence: TGTGCCAGCATCACGCGGGGTGGCCTGCGTCGGGTTCGGGATGAGCAGTTCTTC.

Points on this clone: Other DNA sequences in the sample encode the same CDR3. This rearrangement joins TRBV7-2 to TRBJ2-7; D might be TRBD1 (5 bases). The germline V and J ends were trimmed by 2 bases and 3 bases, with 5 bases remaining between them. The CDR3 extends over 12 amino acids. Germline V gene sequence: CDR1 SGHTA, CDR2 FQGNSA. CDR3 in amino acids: CASSLRGYEQYF. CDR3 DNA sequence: TGTGCCAGCAGCTTAAGGGGCTACGAGCAGTACTTC.

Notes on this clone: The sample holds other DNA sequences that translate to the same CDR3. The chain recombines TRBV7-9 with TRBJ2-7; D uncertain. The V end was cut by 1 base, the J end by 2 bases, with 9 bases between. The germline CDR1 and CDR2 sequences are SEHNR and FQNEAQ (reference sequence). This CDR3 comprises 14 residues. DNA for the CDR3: TGTGCCAGCAGCTTAGGAAGAACTACCTACGAGCAGTACTTC. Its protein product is CASSLGRTTYEQYF.

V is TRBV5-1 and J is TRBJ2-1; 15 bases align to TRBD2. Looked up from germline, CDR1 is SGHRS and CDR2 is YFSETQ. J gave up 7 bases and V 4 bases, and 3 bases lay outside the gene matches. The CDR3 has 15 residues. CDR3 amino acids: CASSGLAGGRNEQFF. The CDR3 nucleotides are TGCGCCAGCAGCGGACTAGCGGGAGGGCGAAATGAGCAGTTCTTC.

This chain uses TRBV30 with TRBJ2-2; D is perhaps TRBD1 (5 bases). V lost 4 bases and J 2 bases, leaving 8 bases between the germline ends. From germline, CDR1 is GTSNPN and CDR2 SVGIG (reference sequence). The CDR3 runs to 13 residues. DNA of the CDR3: TGTGCCTGGACACAGGCAAACACCGGGGAGCTGTTTTTT. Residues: CAWTQANTGELFF.

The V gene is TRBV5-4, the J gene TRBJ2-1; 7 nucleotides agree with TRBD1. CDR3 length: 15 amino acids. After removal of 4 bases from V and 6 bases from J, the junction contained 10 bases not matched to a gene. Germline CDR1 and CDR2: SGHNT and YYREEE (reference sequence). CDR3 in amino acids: CASSPTKTGRNEQFF. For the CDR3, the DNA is TGTGCCAGCAGCCCGACAAAGACAGGGCGCAATGAGCAGTTCTTC.